This is a list of T cell receptor beta chains from one sample in a study of T cell changes during pregnancy in multiple sclerosis. TCRdb's table, derived via immunoSEQ multiplex PCR, lists solely in-frame clones and lacks some. The sample yields some 80,000 clones, about 95% seen once. The source was peripheral blood, collected in the second trimester of pregnancy. Receptor source: a female donor with multiple sclerosis, enrolled in a pregnancy study. The CDR3 runs from the conserved cysteine through the conserved F or W. The D gene is left open where the match is weak. Clone sizes are given selectively: once, few, many, or a class where the clone is expanded.

V: TRBV13; J: TRBJ1-1; D: TRBD1; size: .; DNA: TGTGCCAGCACCCTCAGGGGGACCAACACTGAAGCTTTCTTT; CDR3: CASTLRGTNTEAFF
V: TRBV5-4; J: TRBJ2-1; D: TRBD2; size: once; DNA: TGTGCCACCTCCCATCCAGGACTAGCGGACAATGAGCAGTTCTTC; CDR3: CATSHPGLADNEQFF
V: TRBV2; J: TRBJ1-2; D: TRBD1; size: once; DNA: TGTGCCAGCACCCCGGACAGGGGGGGAAACTATGGCTACACCTTC; CDR3: CASTPDRGGNYGYTF
V: TRBV2; J: TRBJ1-1; D: .; size: .; DNA: TGTGCCAGCAGCGTTCTGGGGAGAAACACTGAAGCTTTCTTT; CDR3: CASSVLGRNTEAFF
V: TRBV29-1; J: TRBJ2-7; D: .; size: once; DNA: TGCAGCGTTGGTCGGGGGTTTGGAGACGAGCAGTACTTC; CDR3: CSVGRGFGDEQYF
V: TRBV4-2; J: TRBJ1-3; D: TRBD1; size: .; DNA: TGTGCCAGCAGCCAAGGAGGCAGGGGGGAAAACACCATATATTTT; CDR3: CASSQGGRGENTIYF
V: TRBV19; J: TRBJ2-5; D: TRBD1; size: once; DNA: TGTGCCAGCGATGCGGGGCAGGGGGCACAAGAGACCCAGTACTTC; CDR3: CASDAGQGAQETQYF
V: TRBV4-3; J: TRBJ2-1; D: TRBD2; size: few; DNA: TGCGCCAGCAGCCAAGATGCGGGGGGAGTCGCCTACAATGAGCAGTTCTTC; CDR3: CASSQDAGGVAYNEQFF
V: TRBV5-1; J: TRBJ1-2; D: .; size: .; DNA: TGCGCCAGCAGCTTGGAAGGGGGACCCCTCTATGGCTACACCTTC; CDR3: CASSLEGGPLYGYTF
V: TRBV30; J: TRBJ1-4; D: .; size: .; DNA: TGTGCCTGGAGGAGAAATAATGAAAAACTGTTTTTT; CDR3: CAWRRNNEKLFF
V: TRBV6-5; J: TRBJ1-4; D: .; size: .; DNA: TGTGCCAGCAGTTCCTTTATGGAGGAAAAACTGTTTTTT; CDR3: CASSSFMEEKLFF
V: TRBV19; J: TRBJ1-2; D: .; size: .; DNA: TGTGCCAGTAGTGGGGCAGGAAGCTATGGCTACACCTTC; CDR3: CASSGAGSYGYTF
V: TRBV19; J: TRBJ2-7; D: TRBD1; size: .; DNA: TGTGCCAGTAGTCTGACAGGGGCGAGCTCCTACGAGCAGTACTTC; CDR3: CASSLTGASSYEQYF
V: TRBV2; J: TRBJ1-4; D: .; size: .; DNA: TGTGCCAGCAGTGACAGGGCCCATAATGAAAAACTGTTTTTT; CDR3: CASSDRAHNEKLFF
V: TRBV12-5; J: TRBJ2-1; D: TRBD1; size: .; DNA: TGTGCTAGTGGCCGAGGGACAGGCAATGAGCAGTTCTTC; CDR3: CASGRGTGNEQFF
V: TRBV4-3; J: TRBJ1-2; D: TRBD1; size: .; DNA: TGCGCCAGCAGCCAACTAACGTTGGGACAGGGGGACTATGGCTACACCTTC; CDR3: CASSQLTLGQGDYGYTF
V: TRBV5-1; J: TRBJ2-7; D: TRBD2; size: .; DNA: TGCGCCAGCAGCTTCGGAGCGGGAGGTTCTTCCTACGAGCAGTACTTC; CDR3: CASSFGAGGSSYEQYF
V: TRBV11-2; J: TRBJ1-1; D: TRBD1; size: .; DNA: TGTGCCAGCAGCTCCCGAACAGGGGGCGTAGAAGCTTTCTTT; CDR3: CASSSRTGGVEAFF
V: TRBV4-2; J: TRBJ1-4; D: TRBD1; size: .; DNA: TGTGCCAGCGGACAGGGACAAGCAACTAATGAAAAACTGTTTTTT; CDR3: CASGQGQATNEKLFF
V: TRBV9; J: TRBJ2-1; D: TRBD2; size: once; DNA: TGTGCCAGCAGCGTAGCTACAGTCGGGGCTAGCGGGGGCAATGAGCAGTTCTTC; CDR3: CASSVATVGASGGNEQFF
V: TRBV30; J: TRBJ1-1; D: TRBD1; size: .; DNA: TGTGCCTGGAGTCACAGGGGGGACACTGAAGCTTTCTTT; CDR3: CAWSHRGDTEAFF
V: TRBV7-6; J: TRBJ1-3; D: .; size: .; DNA: TGTGCCAGCAGCTTATTGGCGACATCGGCTCCCTTGGAAGGTGGAAACACCATATATTTT; CDR3: CASSLLATSAPLEGGNTIYF